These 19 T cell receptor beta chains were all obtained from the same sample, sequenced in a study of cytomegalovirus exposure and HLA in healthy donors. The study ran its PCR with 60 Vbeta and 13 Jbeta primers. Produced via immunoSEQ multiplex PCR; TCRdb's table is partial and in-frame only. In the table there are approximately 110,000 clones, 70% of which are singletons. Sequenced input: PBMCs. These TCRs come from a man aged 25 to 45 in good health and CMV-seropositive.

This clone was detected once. This CDR3 is CASSEQGAQGYGYTF. Here the CDR3 DNA reads TGCGCCAGCAGCGAACAGGGGGCGCAAGGCTATGGCTACACCTTC. The chain links TRBV5-1 to TRBJ1-2, with 9 nucleotides matching TRBD1. The CDR3 is made up of 15 amino acids. V shed 4 bases and J 4 bases; nucleotides not matched to a gene: 8. Germline V gene sequence: CDR1 SGHRS, CDR2 YFSETQ.

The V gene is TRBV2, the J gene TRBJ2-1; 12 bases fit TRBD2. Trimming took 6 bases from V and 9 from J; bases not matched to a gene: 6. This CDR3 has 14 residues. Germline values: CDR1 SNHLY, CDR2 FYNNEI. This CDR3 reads CASSGLAGRGEQFF. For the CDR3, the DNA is TGTGCCAGCAGCGGACTAGCGGGGCGGGGTGAGCAGTTCTTC.

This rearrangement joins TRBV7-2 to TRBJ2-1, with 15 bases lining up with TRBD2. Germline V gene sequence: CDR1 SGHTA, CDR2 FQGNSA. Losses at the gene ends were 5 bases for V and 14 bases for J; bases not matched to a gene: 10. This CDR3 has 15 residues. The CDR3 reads CASSRSRTSGGGEFF. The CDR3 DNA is TGTGCCAGCAGCCGGTCGAGGACTAGCGGGGGGGGCGAGTTCTTC.

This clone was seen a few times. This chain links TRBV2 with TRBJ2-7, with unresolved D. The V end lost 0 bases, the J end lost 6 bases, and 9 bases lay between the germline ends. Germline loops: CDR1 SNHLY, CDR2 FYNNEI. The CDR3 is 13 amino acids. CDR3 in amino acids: CASSEAPGSEQYV. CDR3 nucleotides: TGTGCCAGCAGTGAAGCCCCCGGGTCCGAGCAGTACGTC.

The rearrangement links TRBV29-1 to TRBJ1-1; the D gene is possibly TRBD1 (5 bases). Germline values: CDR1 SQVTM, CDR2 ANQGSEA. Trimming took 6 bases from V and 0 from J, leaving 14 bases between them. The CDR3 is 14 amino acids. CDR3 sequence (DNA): TGCAGCGTACTGAGGGGACTCTTGAACACTGAAGCTTTCTTT. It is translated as CSVLRGLLNTEAFF. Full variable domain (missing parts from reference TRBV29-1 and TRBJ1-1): SAVISQKPSRDICQRGTSLTIQCQVDSQVTMMFWYRQQPGQSLTLIATANQGSEATYESGFVIDKFPISRPNLTFSTLTVSNMSPEDSSIYLCSVLRGLLNTEAFFGQGTRLTVV.

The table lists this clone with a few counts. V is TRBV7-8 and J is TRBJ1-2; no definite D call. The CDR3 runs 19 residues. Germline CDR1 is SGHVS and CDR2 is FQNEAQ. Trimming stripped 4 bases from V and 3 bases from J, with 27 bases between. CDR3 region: CASSSLTSLHVEGDYGYTF. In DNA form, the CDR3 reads TGTGCCAGCAGCTCACTAACTAGCTTACACGTTGAGGGTGACTATGGCTACACCTTC.

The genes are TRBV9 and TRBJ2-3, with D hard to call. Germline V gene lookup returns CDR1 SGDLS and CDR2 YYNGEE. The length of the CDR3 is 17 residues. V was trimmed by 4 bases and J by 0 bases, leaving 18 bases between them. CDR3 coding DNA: TGTGCCAGCAGCTCCTTTTCACCCCGAACTAGCACAGATACGCAGTATTTT. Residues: CASSSFSPRTSTDTQYF. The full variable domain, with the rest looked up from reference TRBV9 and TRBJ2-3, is DSGVTQTPKHLITATGQRVTLRCSPRSGDLSVYWYQQSLDQGLQFLIQYYNGEERAKGNILERFSAQQFPDLHSELNLSSLELGDSALYFCASSSFSPRTSTDTQYFGPGTRLTVL.

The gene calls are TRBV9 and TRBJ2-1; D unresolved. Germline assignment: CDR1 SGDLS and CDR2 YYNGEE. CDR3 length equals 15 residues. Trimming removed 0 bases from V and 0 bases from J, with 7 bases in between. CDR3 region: CASSVGQNSYNEQFF. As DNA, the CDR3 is TGTGCCAGCAGCGTAGGGCAGAACTCCTACAATGAGCAGTTCTTC. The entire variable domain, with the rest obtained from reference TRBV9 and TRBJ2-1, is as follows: DSGVTQTPKHLITATGQRVTLRCSPRSGDLSVYWYQQSLDQGLQFLIQYYNGEERAKGNILERFSAQQFPDLHSELNLSSLELGDSALYFCASSVGQNSYNEQFFGPGTRLTVL.

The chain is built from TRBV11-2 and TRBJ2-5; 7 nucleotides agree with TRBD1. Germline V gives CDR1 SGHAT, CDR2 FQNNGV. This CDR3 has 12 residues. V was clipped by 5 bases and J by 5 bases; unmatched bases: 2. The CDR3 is CASSPDRETQYF. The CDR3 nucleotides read TGTGCCAGCAGCCCGGACAGGGAGACCCAGTACTTC.

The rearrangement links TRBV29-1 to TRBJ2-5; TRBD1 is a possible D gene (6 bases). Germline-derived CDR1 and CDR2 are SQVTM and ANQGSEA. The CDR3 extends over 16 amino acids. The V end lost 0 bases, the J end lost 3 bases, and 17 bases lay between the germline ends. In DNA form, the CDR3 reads TGCAGCGTTGAAGATCCTGCCGGGACACTAAAAGAGACCCAGTACTTC. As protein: CSVEDPAGTLKETQYF.

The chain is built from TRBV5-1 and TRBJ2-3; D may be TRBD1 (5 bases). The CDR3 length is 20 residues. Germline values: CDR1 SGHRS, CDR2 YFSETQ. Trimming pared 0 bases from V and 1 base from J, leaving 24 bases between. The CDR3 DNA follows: TGCGCCAGCAGCTTGGAGGGATTGATAGACAGACCTCGTCGCACAGATACGCAGTATTTT. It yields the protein CASSLEGLIDRPRRTDTQYF. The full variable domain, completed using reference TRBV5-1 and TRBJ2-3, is KAGVTQTPRYLIKTRGQQVTLSCSPISGHRSVSWYQQTPGQGLQFLFEYFSETQRNKGNFPGRFSGRQFSNSRSEMNVSTLELGDSALYLCASSLEGLIDRPRRTDTQYFGPGTRLTVL.

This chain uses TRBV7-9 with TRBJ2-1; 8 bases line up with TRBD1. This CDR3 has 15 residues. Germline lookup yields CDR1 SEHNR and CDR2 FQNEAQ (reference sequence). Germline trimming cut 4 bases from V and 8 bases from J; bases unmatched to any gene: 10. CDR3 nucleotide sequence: TGTGCCAGCAGCTCCACATCGACAGGGGCCCATGAGCAGTTCTTC. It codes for CASSSTSTGAHEQFF.

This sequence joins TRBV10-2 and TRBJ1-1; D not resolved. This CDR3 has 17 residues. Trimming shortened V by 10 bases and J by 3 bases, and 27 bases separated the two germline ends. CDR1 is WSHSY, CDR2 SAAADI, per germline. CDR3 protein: CATSLLPPGGPHTEAFF. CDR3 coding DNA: TGCGCCACCTCCCTTCTTCCTCCAGGAGGTCCGCACACTGAAGCTTTCTTT.

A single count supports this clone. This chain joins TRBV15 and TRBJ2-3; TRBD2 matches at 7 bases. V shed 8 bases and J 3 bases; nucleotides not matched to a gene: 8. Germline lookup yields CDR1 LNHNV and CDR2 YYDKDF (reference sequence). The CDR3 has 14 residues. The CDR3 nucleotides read TGTGCCACCCTGGGGGGGAGGACGACAGATACGCAGTATTTT. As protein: CATLGGRTTDTQYF.

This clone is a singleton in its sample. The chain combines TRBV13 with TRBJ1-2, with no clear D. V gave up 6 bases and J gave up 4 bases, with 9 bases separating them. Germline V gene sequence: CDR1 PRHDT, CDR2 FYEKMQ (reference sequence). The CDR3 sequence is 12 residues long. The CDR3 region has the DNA TGTGCCAGCAGTCTAGGTAGCTATGGCTACACCTTC. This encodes CASSLGSYGYTF.

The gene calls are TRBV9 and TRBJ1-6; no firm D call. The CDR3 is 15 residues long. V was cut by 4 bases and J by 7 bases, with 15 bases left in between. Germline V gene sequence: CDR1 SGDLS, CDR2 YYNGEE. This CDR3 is CASSRLGRENSPLHF. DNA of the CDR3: TGTGCCAGCAGCCGGCTCGGGCGGGAAAATTCACCCCTCCACTTT. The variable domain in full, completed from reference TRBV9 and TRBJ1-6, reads DSGVTQTPKHLITATGQRVTLRCSPRSGDLSVYWYQQSLDQGLQFLIQYYNGEERAKGNILERFSAQQFPDLHSELNLSSLELGDSALYFCASSRLGRENSPLHFGNGTRLTVT.

The CDR3 loop reads CASSGSSGTSYTDTQYF. CDR3 in DNA: TGTGCCAGCAGTGGTTCTAGCGGGACCTCCTACACAGATACGCAGTATTTT. This sequence joins TRBV2 and TRBJ2-3; 9 bases map to TRBD2. CDR1 SNHLY and CDR2 FYNNEI come from the germline V gene. V was pared by 4 bases and J by 2 bases, with 10 bases of the junction left unmatched. The CDR3 length is 17 residues.

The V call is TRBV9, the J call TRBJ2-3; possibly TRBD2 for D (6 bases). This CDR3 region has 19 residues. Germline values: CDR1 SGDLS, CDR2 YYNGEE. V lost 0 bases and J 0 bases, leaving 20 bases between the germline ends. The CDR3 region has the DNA TGTGCCAGCAGCGTAGAGGGTCGCGGGGTAGGAGCGAGCACAGATACGCAGTATTTT. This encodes CASSVEGRGVGASTDTQYF. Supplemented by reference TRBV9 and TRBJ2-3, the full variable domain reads DSGVTQTPKHLITATGQRVTLRCSPRSGDLSVYWYQQSLDQGLQFLIQYYNGEERAKGNILERFSAQQFPDLHSELNLSSLELGDSALYFCASSVEGRGVGASTDTQYFGPGTRLTVL.

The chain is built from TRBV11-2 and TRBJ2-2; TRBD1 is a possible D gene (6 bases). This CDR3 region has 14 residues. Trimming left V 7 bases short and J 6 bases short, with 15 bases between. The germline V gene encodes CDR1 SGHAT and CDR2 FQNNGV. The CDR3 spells CASTSLGAAGELFF. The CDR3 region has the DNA TGTGCCAGCACCTCTCTGGGGGCTGCCGGGGAGCTGTTTTTT.